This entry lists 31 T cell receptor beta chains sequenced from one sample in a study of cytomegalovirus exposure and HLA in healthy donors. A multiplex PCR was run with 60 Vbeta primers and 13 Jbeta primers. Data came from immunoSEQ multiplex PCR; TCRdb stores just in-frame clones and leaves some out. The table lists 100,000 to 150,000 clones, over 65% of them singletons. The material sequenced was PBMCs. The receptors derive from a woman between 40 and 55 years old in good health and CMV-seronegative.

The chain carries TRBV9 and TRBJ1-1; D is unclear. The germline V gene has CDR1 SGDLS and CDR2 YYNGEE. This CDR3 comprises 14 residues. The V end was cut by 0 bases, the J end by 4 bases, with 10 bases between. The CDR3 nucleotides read TGTGCCAGCAGCGTAGGCGAGTGGAGCACTGAAGCTTTCTTT. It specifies CASSVGEWSTEAFF.

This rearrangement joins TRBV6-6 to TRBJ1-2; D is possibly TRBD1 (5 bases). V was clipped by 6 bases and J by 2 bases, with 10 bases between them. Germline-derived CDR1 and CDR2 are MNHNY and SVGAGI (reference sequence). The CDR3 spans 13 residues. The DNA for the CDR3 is TGTGCCAGCAGCTCGAGACAGAACTATGGCTACACCTTC. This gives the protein CASSSRQNYGYTF.

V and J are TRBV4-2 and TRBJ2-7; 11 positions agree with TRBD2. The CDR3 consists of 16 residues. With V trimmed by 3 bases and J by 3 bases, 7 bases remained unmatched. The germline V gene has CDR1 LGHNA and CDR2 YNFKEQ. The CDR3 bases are TGTGCCAGCAGCCAGGTACTAGCGGGAGATATCTACGAGCAGTACTTC. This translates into CASSQVLAGDIYEQYF.

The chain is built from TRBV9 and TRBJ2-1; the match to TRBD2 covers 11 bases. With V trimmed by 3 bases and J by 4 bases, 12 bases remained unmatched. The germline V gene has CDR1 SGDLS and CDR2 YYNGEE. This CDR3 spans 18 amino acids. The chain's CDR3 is CASSADGLAGGGYNEQFF. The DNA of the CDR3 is TGTGCCAGCAGCGCCGACGGACTAGCGGGCGGGGGGTACAATGAGCAGTTCTTC. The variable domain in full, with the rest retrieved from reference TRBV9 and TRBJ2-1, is DSGVTQTPKHLITATGQRVTLRCSPRSGDLSVYWYQQSLDQGLQFLIQYYNGEERAKGNILERFSAQQFPDLHSELNLSSLELGDSALYFCASSADGLAGGGYNEQFFGPGTRLTVL.

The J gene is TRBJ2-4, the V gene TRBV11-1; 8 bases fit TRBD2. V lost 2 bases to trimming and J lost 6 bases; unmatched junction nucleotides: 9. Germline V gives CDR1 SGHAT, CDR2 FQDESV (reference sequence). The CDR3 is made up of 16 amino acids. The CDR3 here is CASSLHGRGAGNIQYF. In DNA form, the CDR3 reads TGTGCCAGCAGCTTACACGGGAGGGGCGCAGGAAACATTCAGTACTTC.

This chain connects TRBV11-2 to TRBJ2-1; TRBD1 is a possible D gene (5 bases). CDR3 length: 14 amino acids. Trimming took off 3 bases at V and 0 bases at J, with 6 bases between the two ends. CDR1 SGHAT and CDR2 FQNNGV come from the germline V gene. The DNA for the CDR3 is TGTGCCAGCAGCTTCGACAGCTCCTACAATGAGCAGTTCTTC. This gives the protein CASSFDSSYNEQFF.

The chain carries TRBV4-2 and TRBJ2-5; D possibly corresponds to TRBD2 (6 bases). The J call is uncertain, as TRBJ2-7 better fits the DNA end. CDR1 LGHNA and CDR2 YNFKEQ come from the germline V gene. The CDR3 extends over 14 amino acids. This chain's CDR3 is CASSQDGGVHEQYF. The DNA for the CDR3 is TGTGCCAGCAGCCAAGATGGAGGGGTGCACGAGCAGTACTTC.

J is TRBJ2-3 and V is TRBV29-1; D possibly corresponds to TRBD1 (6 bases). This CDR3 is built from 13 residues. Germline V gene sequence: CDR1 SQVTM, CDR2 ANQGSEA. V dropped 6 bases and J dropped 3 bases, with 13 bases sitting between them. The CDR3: CSVPGVWTDTQYF. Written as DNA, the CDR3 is TGCAGCGTACCAGGGGTTTGGACAGATACGCAGTATTTT.

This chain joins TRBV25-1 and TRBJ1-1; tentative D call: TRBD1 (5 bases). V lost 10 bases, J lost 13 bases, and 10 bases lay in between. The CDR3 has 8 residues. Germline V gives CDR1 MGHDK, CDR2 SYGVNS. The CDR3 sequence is CATRGDFF. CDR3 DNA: TGTGCCACCCGGGGGGATTTCTTT.

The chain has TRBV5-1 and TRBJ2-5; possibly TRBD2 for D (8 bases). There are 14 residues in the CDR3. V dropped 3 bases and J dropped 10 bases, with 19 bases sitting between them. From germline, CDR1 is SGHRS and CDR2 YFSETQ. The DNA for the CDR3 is TGCGCCAGCAGCTCGGGGGGGACAGAGGAGTTCCAGTACTTC. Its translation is CASSSGGTEEFQYF.

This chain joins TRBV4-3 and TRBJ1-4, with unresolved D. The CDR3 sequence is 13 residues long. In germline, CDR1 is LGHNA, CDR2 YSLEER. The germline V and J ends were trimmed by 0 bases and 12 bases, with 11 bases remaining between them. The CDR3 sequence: CASSQEPGSELFF. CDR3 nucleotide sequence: TGCGCCAGCAGCCAAGAACCGGGGTCTGAACTGTTTTTT.

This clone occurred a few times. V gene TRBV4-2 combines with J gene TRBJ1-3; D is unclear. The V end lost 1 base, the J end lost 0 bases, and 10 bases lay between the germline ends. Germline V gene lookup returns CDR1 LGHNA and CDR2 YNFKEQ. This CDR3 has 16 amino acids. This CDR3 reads CASSQGSPSSGNTIYF. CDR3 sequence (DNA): TGTGCCAGCAGCCAAGGGTCACCCAGCTCTGGAAACACCATATATTTT.

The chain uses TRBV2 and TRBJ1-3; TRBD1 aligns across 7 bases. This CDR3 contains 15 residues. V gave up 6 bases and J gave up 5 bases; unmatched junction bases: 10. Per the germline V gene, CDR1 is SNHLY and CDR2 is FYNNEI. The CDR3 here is CASRAGQDVRNTIYF. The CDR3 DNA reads TGTGCCAGCAGAGCAGGACAGGACGTTCGAAACACCATATATTTT. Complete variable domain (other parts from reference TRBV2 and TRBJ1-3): EPEVTQTPSHQVTQMGQEVILRCVPISNHLYFYWYRQILGQKVEFLVSFYNNEISEKSEIFDDQFSVERPDGSNFTLKIRSTKLEDSAMYFCASRAGQDVRNTIYFGEGSWLTVV.

The CDR3 DNA follows: TGCGCCAGCAGCCAAGTGGGCGGGAGTGACGACGAGCAGTACTTC. This sequence encodes CASSQVGGSDDEQYF. The V and J genes are TRBV4-3 and TRBJ2-7, with 7 bases lining up with TRBD2. Trimming at V came to 1 base and at J to 5 bases, leaving 8 bases not matched to a gene. The CDR3 has 15 amino acids. CDR1 is LGHNA, CDR2 YSLEER, per germline.

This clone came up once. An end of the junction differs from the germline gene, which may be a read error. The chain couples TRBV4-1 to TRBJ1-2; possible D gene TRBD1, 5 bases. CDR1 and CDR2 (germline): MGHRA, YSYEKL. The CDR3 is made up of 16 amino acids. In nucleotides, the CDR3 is TGCGCCAGCAGCCAGAACCTCAGGGTGGGGAACTCTGGCTACACCTTC. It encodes CASSQNLRVGNSGYTF.

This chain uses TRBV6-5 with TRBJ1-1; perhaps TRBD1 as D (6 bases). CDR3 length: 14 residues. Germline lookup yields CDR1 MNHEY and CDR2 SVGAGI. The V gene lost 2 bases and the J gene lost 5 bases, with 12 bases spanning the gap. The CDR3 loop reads CASSYRGAGTEAFF. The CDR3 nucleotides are TGTGCCAGCAGTTACCGGGGGGCTGGGACTGAAGCTTTCTTT.

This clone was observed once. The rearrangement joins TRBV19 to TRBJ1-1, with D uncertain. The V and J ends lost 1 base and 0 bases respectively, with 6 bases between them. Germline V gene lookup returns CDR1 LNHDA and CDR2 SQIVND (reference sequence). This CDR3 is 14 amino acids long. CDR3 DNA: TGTGCCAGTAGTATAGGCGCGGTGAACACTGAAGCTTTCTTT. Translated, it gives CASSIGAVNTEAFF.

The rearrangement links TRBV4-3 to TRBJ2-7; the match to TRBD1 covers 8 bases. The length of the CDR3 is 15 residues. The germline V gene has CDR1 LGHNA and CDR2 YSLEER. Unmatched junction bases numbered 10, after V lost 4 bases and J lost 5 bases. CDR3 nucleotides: TGCGCCAGCAGCCGCCGGACAGGGTTGGACAACGAGCAGTACTTC. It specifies CASSRRTGLDNEQYF.

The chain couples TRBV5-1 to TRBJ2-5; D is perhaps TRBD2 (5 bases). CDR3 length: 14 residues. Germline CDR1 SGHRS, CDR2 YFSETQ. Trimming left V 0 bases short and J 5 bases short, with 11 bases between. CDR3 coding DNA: TGCGCCAGCAGCTTGGCGGGGATGGACGAGACCCAGTACTTC. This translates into CASSLAGMDETQYF.

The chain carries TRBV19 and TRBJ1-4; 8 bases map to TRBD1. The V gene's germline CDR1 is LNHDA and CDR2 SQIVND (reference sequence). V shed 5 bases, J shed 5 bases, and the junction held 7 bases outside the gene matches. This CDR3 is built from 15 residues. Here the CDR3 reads CASSPSGTGNEKLFF. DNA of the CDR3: TGTGCCAGTAGTCCTTCCGGGACAGGCAATGAAAAACTGTTTTTT.

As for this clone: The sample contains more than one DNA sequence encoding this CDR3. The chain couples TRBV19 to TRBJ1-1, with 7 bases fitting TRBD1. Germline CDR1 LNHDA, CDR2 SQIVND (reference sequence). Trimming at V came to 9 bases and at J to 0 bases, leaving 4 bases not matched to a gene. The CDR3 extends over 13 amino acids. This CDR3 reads CASETGMNTEAFF. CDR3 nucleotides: TGTGCCAGCGAGACAGGGATGAACACTGAAGCTTTCTTT.

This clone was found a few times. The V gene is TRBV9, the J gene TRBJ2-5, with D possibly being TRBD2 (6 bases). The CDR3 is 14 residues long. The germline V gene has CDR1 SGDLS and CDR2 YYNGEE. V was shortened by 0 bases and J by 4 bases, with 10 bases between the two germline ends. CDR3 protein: CASSVAEGSETQYF. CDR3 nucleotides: TGTGCCAGCAGCGTAGCGGAGGGGTCAGAGACCCAGTACTTC.

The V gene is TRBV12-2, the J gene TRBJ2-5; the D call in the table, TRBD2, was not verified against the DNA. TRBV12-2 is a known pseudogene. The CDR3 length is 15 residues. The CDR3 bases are TGTGCAAGTACGGAATCTAGGACTAAGAAAGAGACCCAGTACTTC. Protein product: CASTESRTKKETQYF.

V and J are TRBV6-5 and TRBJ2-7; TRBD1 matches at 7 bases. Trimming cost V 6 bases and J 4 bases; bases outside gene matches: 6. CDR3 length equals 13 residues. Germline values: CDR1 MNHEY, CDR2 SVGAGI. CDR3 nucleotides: TGTGCCAGCAGACGGACAGGAGCTTACGAGCAGTACTTC. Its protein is CASRRTGAYEQYF.

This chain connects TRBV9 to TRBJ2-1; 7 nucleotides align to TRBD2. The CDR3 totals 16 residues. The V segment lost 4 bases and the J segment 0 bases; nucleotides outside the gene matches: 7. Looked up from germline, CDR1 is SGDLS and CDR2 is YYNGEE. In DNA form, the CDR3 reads TGTGCCAGCAGCACCTTTGGGGGGGGCTCCTACAATGAGCAGTTCTTC. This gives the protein CASSTFGGGSYNEQFF.

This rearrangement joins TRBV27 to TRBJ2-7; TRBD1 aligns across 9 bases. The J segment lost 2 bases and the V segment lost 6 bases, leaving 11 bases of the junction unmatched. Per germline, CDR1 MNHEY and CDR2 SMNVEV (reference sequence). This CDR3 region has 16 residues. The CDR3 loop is CASSLRPGQGAYEQYF. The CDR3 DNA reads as TGTGCCAGCAGCCTCCGACCGGGACAGGGTGCCTACGAGCAGTACTTC.

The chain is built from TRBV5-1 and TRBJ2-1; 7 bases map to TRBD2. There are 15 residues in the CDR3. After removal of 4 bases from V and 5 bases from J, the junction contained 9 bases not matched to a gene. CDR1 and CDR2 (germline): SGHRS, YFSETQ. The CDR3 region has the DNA TGCGCCAGCAGCCCGACTAGCCGACCCAACAATGAGCAGTTCTTC. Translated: CASSPTSRPNNEQFF. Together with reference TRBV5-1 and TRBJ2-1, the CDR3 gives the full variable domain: KAGVTQTPRYLIKTRGQQVTLSCSPISGHRSVSWYQQTPGQGLQFLFEYFSETQRNKGNFPGRFSGRQFSNSRSEMNVSTLELGDSALYLCASSPTSRPNNEQFFGPGTRLTVL.

CDR3 bases: TGTGCCAGCAGTTTTCGCAGGGGGCATCGGCAGCCCCAGCATTTT. It translates to CASSFRRGHRQPQHF. The chain joins TRBV27 to TRBJ1-5; 8 nucleotides align to TRBD1. J lost 7 bases, V lost 3 bases, and 8 bases had no gene match. The CDR3 is made up of 15 amino acids. Germline CDR1 MNHEY, CDR2 SMNVEV (reference sequence).

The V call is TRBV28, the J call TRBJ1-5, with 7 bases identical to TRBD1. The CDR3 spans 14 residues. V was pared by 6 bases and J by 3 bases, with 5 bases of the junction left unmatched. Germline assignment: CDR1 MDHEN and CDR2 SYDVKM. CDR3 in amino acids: CASSSTGDNQPQHF. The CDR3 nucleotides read TGTGCCAGCAGCTCCACAGGGGACAATCAGCCCCAGCATTTT.

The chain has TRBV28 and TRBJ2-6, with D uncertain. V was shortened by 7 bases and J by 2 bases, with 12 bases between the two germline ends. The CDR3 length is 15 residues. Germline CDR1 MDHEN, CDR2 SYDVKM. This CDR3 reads CASITGSTGANVLTF. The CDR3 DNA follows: TGTGCCAGCATTACGGGTAGTACTGGGGCCAACGTCCTGACTTTC.

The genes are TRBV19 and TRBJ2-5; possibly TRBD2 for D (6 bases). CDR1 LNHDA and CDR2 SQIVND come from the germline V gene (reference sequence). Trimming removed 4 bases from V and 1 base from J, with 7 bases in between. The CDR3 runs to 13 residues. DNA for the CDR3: TGTGCCAGTAGTAGGGGGGTCCAAGAGACCCAGTACTTC. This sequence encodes CASSRGVQETQYF.